Listed here is a single T cell receptor beta chain. This clonotype has at least ten counts. Its antigen remains unidentified. There are no base qualities to consult, and no much larger clone falls within one base. This sample is drawn from a study of spatial heterogeneity in lung cancer (dated by TCRdb to between 2019 and 2020). Describing the broader study: More beta-chain than alpha-chain transcripts were consistently detected, likely reflecting higher beta-chain transcript abundance. In the raw uncorrected reads, each unique combination of TCR and UMI appeared more than ten times on average. TCR alpha and beta repertoires were quantitatively compared across multiple tumor regions, matched nontumor lung and blood in non-small cell lung cancer. The study linked features of the TCR repertoire to counts of nonsynonymous mutations, which were determined by whole-exome sequencing of tumor tissue. At surgery, hundreds of tumor regions, 61 to 75 matched nontumor lung samples and 56 PBMC samples were TCR-sequenced for both alpha and beta chains.

Explained via the paper, the time point label denotes: sample taken at primary tumor resection. The donors were some 72 patients from the lung TRACERx cohort who had early-stage, untreated non-small cell lung cancer. Whole RNA extracted from tumor and nontumor lung tissue, or from cryopreserved PBMC samples, was used for TCR sequencing without cell sorting. Patients were selected for TCR sequencing only if sufficient RNA was available from at least two tumor regions. For this chain, trimming is 5 bases at the V end and 3 bases at the J end, and the number of junction bases without a gene match is 3. From the cysteine through the phenylalanine, the CDR3 covers 14 amino acids. Solely the CDR3 DNA is kept, with 42 bases framed from the first base. Points the paper makes about the study in general: Ubiquitous expanded tumor TCRs were detected in blood more often at tumor resection than at routine follow-up. Additional single-cell paired TCR alpha and beta sequencing was considered necessary to confirm, at a functional level, the hypothesis that regional TCRs recognize regional mutations.

Libraries came from 5' RACE. TCRdb records NextSeq 500 as the sequencer. In the TCR library protocol, a unique molecular identifier was attached to each TCR cDNA molecule so that PCR and sequencing errors could be corrected. Turning to the authors' computational methods: TCR identification, UMI-based error correction and CDR3 extraction were performed with Decombinator tools. Expanded TCRs were defined as those above a frequency of 2 per 1,000, corresponding to the top 1% of the tumor frequency distribution. Renyi diversity was calculated using the R vegan package after each repertoire was subsampled 100 times to 5,000 TCRs. To build CDR3 similarity networks, amino acid triplet string-kernel similarity was used, and CDR3s were connected when their pairwise similarity was above 0.82. TCRdb handled the public reads itself, with Q25 trimming in fastp and clone calling in MiXCR, and kept productive beta chains. Each entry is one CDR3 protein sequence, shown with its most common DNA and genes. The V and J calls come from TCRdb's annotation, not from the publication. Within this sample are approximately 40,000 distinct CDR3 sequences, with less than 8.5% of them counted one time only. The top ten clones comprise roughly 28% of the sample.

This sample comprised PBMCs, obtained at surgery. The sequence was collected from a female donor with early-stage non-small cell lung cancer. The receptor chain draws on TRBV12-3 or TRBV12-4 and TRBJ2-2, and 7 junction bases match TRBD2. The encoded CDR3 is CASSPRGDTGELFF. The DNA is TGTGCCAGCAGTCCCCGGGGGGACACCGGGGAGCTGTTTTTT.